This TCR beta chain appears in the sequencing data of a study of cytomegalovirus exposure and HLA in healthy donors. Study context: Earlier, 117 million unique TCR beta sequences were recovered from some 200 million T cells by an analysis. A preliminary data release comprised around 85 million unique TCRs obtained from HLA-typed donors. Broader study findings: Most TCR sequences were uncommon, yet certain public TCRs appeared in many donors. Roughly uniform sequencing depth across donors was assumed, possibly incorrectly.

A multiplex PCR was run with 60 Vbeta primers and 13 Jbeta primers. The data were produced by immunoSEQ multiplex PCR, yet TCRdb's version contains in-frame clones alone and is incomplete. Among roughly 160,000 clones listed, over 80% were seen once. Concerning this clone: The antigen is undetermined.

This CDR3 region has 11 residues. Germline loops: CDR1 DFQATT, CDR2 SNEGSKA (reference sequence). Trimming shortened V by 6 bases and J by 2 bases, and 6 bases separated the two germline ends. The TCR comes from a boy younger than 10 in good health and CMV-seronegative. Sequencing was performed on PBMCs. The chain has TRBV20-1 and TRBJ2-3; D uncertain. CDR3 loop: CSASYTDTQYF. The CDR3 DNA reads as TGCAGTGCGTCCTACACAGATACGCAGTATTTT.